The 22 T cell receptor beta chains reported below all come from one sample, sequenced in a study of shared clonotypes between healthy human individuals. Measured with immunoSEQ multiplex PCR; TCRdb has only the in-frame clones, and not every one. The data contain 2,500,000 or so clones, around 90% of them singletons. The sample consisted of naive CD4+ T cells from PBMCs. Subset indicated: CD45RA+ positively selected. These receptors were collected from a man aged 18 to 35 in good health. Some clones in this sample may be carry-over from other donors' samples.

The chain carries TRBV18 and TRBJ2-1; 7 bases line up with TRBD2. Germline CDR1 and CDR2: KGHSH and LQKENI. Trimming took 8 bases from V and 1 from J; bases not matched to a gene: 11. The CDR3 has 16 residues. This chain's CDR3 is CASRPPGRGSYNEQFF. The CDR3 DNA follows: TGTGCCAGCCGACCCCCAGGGAGGGGATCCTACAATGAGCAGTTCTTC.

A note on this clone: This sample includes further DNA sequences coding for the same CDR3. The chain couples TRBV27 to TRBJ2-1; D gene unclear. CDR1 and CDR2 (germline): MNHEY, SMNVEV (reference sequence). The CDR3 contains 14 residues. The V and J ends lost 0 bases and 0 bases respectively, with 3 bases between them. DNA of the CDR3: TGTGCCAGCAGTTTATCCCGCTCCTACAATGAGCAGTTCTTC. Translated: CASSLSRSYNEQFF.

To note about this clone: In the same sample, other DNA sequences code for this CDR3. J is TRBJ2-7 and V is TRBV5-1; D may be TRBD1 (6 bases). The CDR3 length is 14 residues. Trimming stripped 5 bases from V and 1 base from J, with 13 bases between. The germline gives CDR1 SGHRS, CDR2 YFSETQ. The CDR3 protein is CASSSGTPSYEQYF. The CDR3, as DNA: TGCGCCAGCAGTTCCGGGACACCGTCCTACGAGCAGTACTTC.

This rearrangement joins TRBV11-2 to TRBJ2-3, with TRBD2 matching 7 bases. The CDR3 loop spans 17 amino acids. The J segment lost 5 bases and the V segment lost 0 bases, leaving 11 bases of the junction unmatched. Germline CDR1 is SGHAT and CDR2 is FQNNGV. CDR3 region: CASSLEASGPPGDTQYF. The CDR3 DNA is TGTGCCAGCAGCTTAGAAGCTAGCGGACCTCCGGGAGATACGCAGTATTTT.

The CDR3, as DNA: TGCGCCAGCAGCTTAGCCCCAGCAGGGGCTGGAAACACCATATATTTT. Translation: CASSLAPAGAGNTIYF. The J gene is TRBJ1-3, the V gene TRBV5-1; TRBD1 might be the D (6 bases). Germline V gene lookup returns CDR1 SGHRS and CDR2 YFSETQ. This CDR3 has 16 residues. The V gene lost 2 bases and the J gene lost 2 bases, with 14 bases spanning the gap.

Comment on this clone: In the same sample, other DNA sequences code for this CDR3. The rearrangement uses TRBV9 and TRBJ2-2; D is unresolved. V was cut by 0 bases and J by 4 bases, with 4 bases left in between. Germline V lookup: CDR1 SGDLS, CDR2 YYNGEE. This CDR3 comprises 13 residues. The DNA for the CDR3 is TGTGCCAGCAGCGTAGTCGCCACCGGGGAGCTGTTTTTT. This codes for CASSVVATGELFF.

This clone was seen just once. At the DNA level, this CDR3 is encoded by other sequences in the same sample as well. The chain links TRBV9 to TRBJ2-1; D is undetermined. This CDR3 comprises 13 residues. Per the germline V gene, CDR1 is SGDLS and CDR2 is YYNGEE. V was trimmed by 0 bases and J by 6 bases, leaving 7 bases between them. The DNA of the CDR3 is TGTGCCAGCAGCGTAGCTGGGTCCAATGAGCAGTTCTTC. Its translation: CASSVAGSNEQFF.

This chain connects TRBV28 to TRBJ2-1, with 7 bases lining up with TRBD2. V was pared by 8 bases and J by 14 bases, with 6 bases of the junction left unmatched. The CDR3 loop spans 10 amino acids. Germline CDR1 MDHEN, CDR2 SYDVKM. This CDR3 reads CASGTAGEFF. DNA of the CDR3: TGTGCCAGCGGAACGGCGGGGGAGTTCTTC.

CDR3 in amino acids: CASSLLSGLITSTGELFF. The CDR3 region has the DNA TGCGCCAGCAGCCTTCTTAGCGGGCTGATCACGAGCACCGGGGAGCTGTTTTTT. This chain uses TRBV5-1 with TRBJ2-2, with 7 bases matching TRBD2. CDR3 length: 18 residues. J was trimmed by 4 bases and V by 4 bases; bases with no gene match: 16. CDR1 is SGHRS, CDR2 YFSETQ, per germline.

V and J are TRBV28 and TRBJ2-7; D is perhaps TRBD1 (6 bases). CDR3 length: 13 residues. Germline CDR1 MDHEN, CDR2 SYDVKM. V was trimmed by 1 base and J by 6 bases, leaving 10 bases between them. The CDR3 sequence is CASSLYTGSEQYF. CDR3 DNA sequence: TGTGCCAGCAGTTTATATACAGGGAGCGAGCAGTACTTC.

V and J are TRBV11-2 and TRBJ1-1, with D possibly TRBD1 on 6 matching bases. CDR1 and CDR2 from the germline V gene are SGHAT and FQNNGV. Between the trimmed V and J ends, which lost 5 bases and 1 base, there was a span of 14 bases. The CDR3 has 15 amino acids. The CDR3 sequence: CASSPTQGRNTEAFF. CDR3 DNA sequence: TGTGCCAGCAGCCCCACCCAGGGGAGGAACACTGAAGCTTTCTTT.

Worth noting for this clone: Other DNA sequences of this sample code for an identical CDR3. The V call is TRBV5-5, the J call TRBJ1-2, with a weak D call TRBD1 (5 bases). V was trimmed by 0 bases and J by 2 bases, leaving 11 bases between them. The CDR3 covers 15 residues. The germline V gene encodes CDR1 SGHKS and CDR2 YYEKEE (reference sequence). For the CDR3, the DNA is TGTGCCAGCAGCTTGGGTGGGTCAGGGAACTATGGCTACACCTTC. It codes for CASSLGGSGNYGYTF. Filled out from reference TRBV5-5 and TRBJ1-2, the complete variable domain reads DAGVTQSPTHLIKTRGQQVTLRCSPISGHKSVSWYQQVLGQGPQFIFQYYEKEERGRGNFPDRFSARQFPNYSSELNVNALLLGDSALYLCASSLGGSGNYGYTFGSGTRLTVV.

The rearrangement joins TRBV11-3 to TRBJ1-1, with D unresolved. This CDR3 spans 13 amino acids. V was cut by 2 bases and J by 3 bases, with 7 bases left in between. Germline CDR1 SGHNT, CDR2 YENEEA. CDR3 region: CASSLSVDTEAFF. The CDR3 DNA reads as TGTGCCAGCAGCTTATCCGTTGACACTGAAGCTTTCTTT.

As to this clone: This sample also contains other DNA sequences that code for the same CDR3. The J gene is TRBJ2-3, the V gene TRBV28; D gene uncertain. CDR1 and CDR2 (germline): MDHEN, SYDVKM. The CDR3 covers 11 residues. Trimming pared 6 bases from V and 3 bases from J, leaving 4 bases between. This CDR3 is CASSRTDTQYF. As DNA, the CDR3 is TGTGCCAGCAGCCGGACAGATACGCAGTATTTT.

This clone was observed once. The V gene is TRBV6-6, the J gene TRBJ2-5; TRBD1 matches 11 bases. The better agreement between TRBJ2-7 and the DNA end casts doubt on the J call. CDR1 and CDR2 from the germline V gene are MNHNY and SVGAGI (reference sequence). The CDR3 runs to 14 residues. CDR3 bases: TGTGCCTGTGGGCCGGGACAGGGGGTATACGAGCAGTACTTC. It yields the protein CACGPGQGVYEQYF.

The rearrangement uses TRBV5-6 and TRBJ2-3; D is perhaps TRBD1 (7 bases). Germline loops: CDR1 SGHDT, CDR2 YYEEEE. The V end lost 3 bases, the J end lost 10 bases, and 15 bases lay between the germline ends. The CDR3 is made up of 13 amino acids. The DNA for the CDR3 is TGTGCCAGCAGCTGGGGGGCAGACAGGGCGCAGTATTTT. It specifies CASSWGADRAQYF.

A note on this clone: Other DNA sequences from this sample encode an identical CDR3 as well. This chain uses TRBV9 with TRBJ2-7; the D gene is possibly TRBD1 (5 bases). Deletions cut 4 bases from V and 1 base from J, with 12 bases between. The V gene's germline CDR1 is SGDLS and CDR2 YYNGEE. The CDR3 runs 14 residues. The CDR3 is CASSPRAGSYEQYF. The CDR3 DNA reads TGTGCCAGCAGCCCCCGGGCAGGGTCCTACGAGCAGTACTTC.

The V and J genes are TRBV27 and TRBJ1-2; D is unclear. The CDR3 has 14 amino acids. The V and J ends lost 7 bases and 8 bases respectively, with 20 bases between them. The V gene's germline CDR1 is MNHEY and CDR2 SMNVEV (reference sequence). As DNA, the CDR3 is TGTGCCAGCACTGGATCGGGTGCGGGTCGAGGCTACACCTTC. This encodes CASTGSGAGRGYTF.

The chain is built from TRBV7-2 and TRBJ2-1; TRBD2 matches at 10 bases. V shed 8 bases and J 10 bases; nucleotides not matched to a gene: 8. The CDR3 contains 13 residues. Germline V lookup: CDR1 SGHTA, CDR2 FQGNSA. The CDR3 loop is CASSEEREGEQFF. In DNA, the CDR3 is TGTGCCAGCTCCGAGGAGCGGGAGGGGGAGCAGTTCTTC.

The rearrangement uses TRBV19 and TRBJ1-1, with a weak D call TRBD1 (5 bases). The CDR3 loop spans 13 amino acids. Germline V CDR1 and CDR2: LNHDA, SQIVND (reference sequence). V gave up 3 bases and J gave up 9 bases, with 14 bases separating them. The CDR3 region is CASSIEGSVKAFF. CDR3 coding DNA: TGTGCCAGTAGTATCGAGGGGTCTGTAAAAGCTTTCTTT.

The gene calls are TRBV28 and TRBJ1-2; D not certain. Trimming cost V 3 bases and J 6 bases, with 11 bases left between them. Germline V gene lookup returns CDR1 MDHEN and CDR2 SYDVKM. This CDR3 spans 13 amino acids. The CDR3 DNA reads TGTGCCAGCAGTTTCCAGACAAGAGATGGCTACACCTTC. It specifies CASSFQTRDGYTF.

In the case of this clone: The sample carries other DNA sequences with the same CDR3. The chain uses TRBV9 and TRBJ2-1; D is perhaps TRBD2 (6 bases). The CDR3 is made up of 15 amino acids. From germline, CDR1 is SGDLS and CDR2 YYNGEE. V was shortened by 0 bases and J by 3 bases, with 10 bases between the two germline ends. The CDR3 here is CASSVAGDFYNEQFF. CDR3 nucleotides: TGTGCCAGCAGCGTAGCCGGGGACTTCTACAATGAGCAGTTCTTC.